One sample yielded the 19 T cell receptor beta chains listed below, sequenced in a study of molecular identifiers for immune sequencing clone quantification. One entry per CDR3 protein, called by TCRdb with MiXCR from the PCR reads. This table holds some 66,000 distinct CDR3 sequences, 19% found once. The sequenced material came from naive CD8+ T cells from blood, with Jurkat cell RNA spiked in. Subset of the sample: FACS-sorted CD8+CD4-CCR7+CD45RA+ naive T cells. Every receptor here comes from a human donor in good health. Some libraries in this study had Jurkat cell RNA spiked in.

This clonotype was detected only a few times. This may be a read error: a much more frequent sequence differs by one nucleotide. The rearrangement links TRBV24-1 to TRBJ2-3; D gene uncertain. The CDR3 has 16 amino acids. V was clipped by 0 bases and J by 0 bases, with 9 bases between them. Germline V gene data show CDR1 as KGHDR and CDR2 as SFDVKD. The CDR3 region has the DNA TGTGCCACCAGTGATTTGACGGTTGCTAGCACAGATACGCAGTATTTT. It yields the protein CATSDLTVASTDTQYF.

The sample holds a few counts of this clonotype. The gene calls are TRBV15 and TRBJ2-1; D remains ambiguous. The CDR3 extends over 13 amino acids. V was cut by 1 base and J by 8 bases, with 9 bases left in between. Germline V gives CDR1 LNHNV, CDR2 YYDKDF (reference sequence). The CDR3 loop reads CATSRVSGDEQFF. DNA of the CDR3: TGTGCCACCAGCAGAGTGTCAGGAGATGAGCAGTTCTTC.

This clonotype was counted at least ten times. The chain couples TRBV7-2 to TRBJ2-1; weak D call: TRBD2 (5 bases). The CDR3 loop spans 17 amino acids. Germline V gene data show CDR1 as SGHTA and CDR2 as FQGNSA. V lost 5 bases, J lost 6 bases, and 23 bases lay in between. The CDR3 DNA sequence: TGTGCCAGCAGCCCGCGCTCCCGGGGTCTAGTCACCAATGAGCAGTTCTTC. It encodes CASSPRSRGLVTNEQFF.

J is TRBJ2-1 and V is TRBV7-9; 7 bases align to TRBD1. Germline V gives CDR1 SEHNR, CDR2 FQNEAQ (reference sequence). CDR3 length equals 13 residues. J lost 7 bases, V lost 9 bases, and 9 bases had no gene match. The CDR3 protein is CARQGTDLNEQFF. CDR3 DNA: TGTGCCAGACAGGGGACAGACCTAAATGAGCAGTTCTTC. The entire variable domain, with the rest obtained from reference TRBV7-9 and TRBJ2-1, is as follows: DTGVSQNPRHKITKRGQNVTFRCDPISEHNRLYWYRQTLGQGPEFLTYFQNEAQLEKSRLLSDRFSAERPKGSFSTLEIQRTEQGDSAMYLCARQGTDLNEQFFGPGTRLTVL.

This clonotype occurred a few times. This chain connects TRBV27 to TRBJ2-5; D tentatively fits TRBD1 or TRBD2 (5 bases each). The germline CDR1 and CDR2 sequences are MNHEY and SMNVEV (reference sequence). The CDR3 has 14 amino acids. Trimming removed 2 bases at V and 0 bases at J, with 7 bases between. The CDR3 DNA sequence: TGTGCCAGCAGTTTAGGGGGAGACCAAGAGACCCAGTACTTC. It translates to CASSLGGDQETQYF.

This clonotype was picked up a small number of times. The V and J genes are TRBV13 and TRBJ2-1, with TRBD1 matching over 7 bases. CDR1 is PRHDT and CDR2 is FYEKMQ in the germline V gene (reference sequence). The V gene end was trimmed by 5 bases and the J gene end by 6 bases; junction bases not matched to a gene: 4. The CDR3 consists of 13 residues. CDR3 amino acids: CASSPGTVNEQFF. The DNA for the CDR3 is TGTGCCAGCAGCCCCGGGACAGTCAATGAGCAGTTCTTC.

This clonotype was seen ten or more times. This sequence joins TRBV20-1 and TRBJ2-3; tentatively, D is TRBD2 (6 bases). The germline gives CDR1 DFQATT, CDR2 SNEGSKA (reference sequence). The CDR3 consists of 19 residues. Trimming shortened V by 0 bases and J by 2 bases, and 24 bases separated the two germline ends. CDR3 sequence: CSARDWGSGRRESTDTQYF. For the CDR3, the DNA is TGCAGTGCTAGAGATTGGGGTAGCGGAAGGAGGGAGTCCACAGATACGCAGTATTTT.

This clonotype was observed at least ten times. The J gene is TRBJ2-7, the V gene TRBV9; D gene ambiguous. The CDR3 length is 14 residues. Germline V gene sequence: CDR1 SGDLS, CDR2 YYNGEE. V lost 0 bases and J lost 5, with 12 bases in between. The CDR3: CASSVGGNPNEQYF. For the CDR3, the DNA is TGTGCCAGCAGCGTAGGGGGTAACCCAAACGAGCAGTACTTC.

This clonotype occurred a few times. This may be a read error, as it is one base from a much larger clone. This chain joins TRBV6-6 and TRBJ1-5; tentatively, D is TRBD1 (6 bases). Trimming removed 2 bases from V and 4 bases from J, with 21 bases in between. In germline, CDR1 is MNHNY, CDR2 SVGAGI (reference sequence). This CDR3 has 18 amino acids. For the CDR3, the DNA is TGTGCCAGCAGTTACGCCATTGCCCAGGGGATCAGGAATCAGCCCCAGCATTTT. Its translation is CASSYAIAQGIRNQPQHF.

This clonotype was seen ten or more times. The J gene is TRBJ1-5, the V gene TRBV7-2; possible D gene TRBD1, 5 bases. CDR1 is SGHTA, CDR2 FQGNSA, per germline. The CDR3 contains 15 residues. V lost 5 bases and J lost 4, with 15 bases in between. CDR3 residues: CASSPVGRDNQPQHF. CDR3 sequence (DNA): TGTGCCAGCAGCCCCGTGGGCAGGGATAATCAGCCCCAGCATTTT.

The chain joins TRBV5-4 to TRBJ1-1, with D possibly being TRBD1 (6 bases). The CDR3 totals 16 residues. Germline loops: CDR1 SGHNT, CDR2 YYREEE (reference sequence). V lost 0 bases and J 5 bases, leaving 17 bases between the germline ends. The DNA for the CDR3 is TGTGCCAGCAGCTTGGGCTTCGGACAGATTGGGACTGAAGCTTTCTTT. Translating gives CASSLGFGQIGTEAFF.

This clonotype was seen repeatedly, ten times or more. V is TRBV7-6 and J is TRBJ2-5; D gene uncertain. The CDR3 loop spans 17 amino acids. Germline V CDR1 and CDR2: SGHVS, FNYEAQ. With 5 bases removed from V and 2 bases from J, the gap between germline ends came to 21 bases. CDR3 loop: CASSPTNRAYEQETQYF. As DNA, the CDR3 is TGTGCCAGCAGCCCAACCAACCGGGCCTACGAACAAGAGACCCAGTACTTC.

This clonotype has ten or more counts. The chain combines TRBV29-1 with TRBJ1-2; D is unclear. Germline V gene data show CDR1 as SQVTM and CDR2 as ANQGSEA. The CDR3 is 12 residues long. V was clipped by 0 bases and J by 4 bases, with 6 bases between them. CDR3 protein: CSVEDLTYGYTF. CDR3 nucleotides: TGCAGCGTTGAAGATTTAACCTATGGCTACACCTTC. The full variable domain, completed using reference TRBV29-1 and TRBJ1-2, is SAVISQKPSRDICQRGTSLTIQCQVDSQVTMMFWYRQQPGQSLTLIATANQGSEATYESGFVIDKFPISRPNLTFSTLTVSNMSPEDSSIYLCSVEDLTYGYTFGSGTRLTVV.

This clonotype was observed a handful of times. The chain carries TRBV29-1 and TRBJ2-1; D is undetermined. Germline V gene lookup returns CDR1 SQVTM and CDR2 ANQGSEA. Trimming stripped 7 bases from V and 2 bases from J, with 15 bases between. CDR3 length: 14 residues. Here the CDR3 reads CSAMTVPAYNEQFF. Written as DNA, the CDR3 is TGCAGCGCAATGACTGTGCCTGCCTACAATGAGCAGTTCTTC.

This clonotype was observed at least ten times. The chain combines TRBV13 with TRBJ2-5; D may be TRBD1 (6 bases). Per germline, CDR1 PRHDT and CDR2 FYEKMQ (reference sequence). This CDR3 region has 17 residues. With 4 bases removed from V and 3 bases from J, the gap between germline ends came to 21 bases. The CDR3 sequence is CASSSLLEYEGEETQYF. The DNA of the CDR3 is TGTGCCAGCAGCTCCCTATTAGAGTATGAGGGGGAAGAGACCCAGTACTTC.

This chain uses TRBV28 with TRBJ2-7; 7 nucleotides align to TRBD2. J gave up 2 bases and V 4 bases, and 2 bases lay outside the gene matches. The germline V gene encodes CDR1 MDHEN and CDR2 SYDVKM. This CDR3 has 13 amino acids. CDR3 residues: CASSYGTTYEQYF. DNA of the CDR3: TGTGCCAGCAGTTACGGGACTACCTACGAGCAGTACTTC.

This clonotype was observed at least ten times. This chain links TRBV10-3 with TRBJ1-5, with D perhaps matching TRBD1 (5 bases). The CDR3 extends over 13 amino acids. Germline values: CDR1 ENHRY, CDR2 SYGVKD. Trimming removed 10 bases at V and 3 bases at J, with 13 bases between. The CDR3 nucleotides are TGTGCCACCCATGGGGGGAACAATCAGCCCCAGCATTTT. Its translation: CATHGGNNQPQHF.

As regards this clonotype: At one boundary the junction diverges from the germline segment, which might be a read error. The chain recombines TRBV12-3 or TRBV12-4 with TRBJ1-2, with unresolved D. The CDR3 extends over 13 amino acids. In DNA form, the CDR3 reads TGTGCCACCAGTTATGGGAATAACTATGGCTACACCTTC. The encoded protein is CATSYGNNYGYTF.

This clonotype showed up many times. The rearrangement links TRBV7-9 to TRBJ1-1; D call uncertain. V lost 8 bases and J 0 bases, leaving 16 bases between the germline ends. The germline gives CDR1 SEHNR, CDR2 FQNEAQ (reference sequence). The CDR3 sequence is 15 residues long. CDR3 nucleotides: TGTGCCAGCGGCTCCCCACACGGAGTGAACACTGAAGCTTTCTTT. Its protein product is CASGSPHGVNTEAFF.